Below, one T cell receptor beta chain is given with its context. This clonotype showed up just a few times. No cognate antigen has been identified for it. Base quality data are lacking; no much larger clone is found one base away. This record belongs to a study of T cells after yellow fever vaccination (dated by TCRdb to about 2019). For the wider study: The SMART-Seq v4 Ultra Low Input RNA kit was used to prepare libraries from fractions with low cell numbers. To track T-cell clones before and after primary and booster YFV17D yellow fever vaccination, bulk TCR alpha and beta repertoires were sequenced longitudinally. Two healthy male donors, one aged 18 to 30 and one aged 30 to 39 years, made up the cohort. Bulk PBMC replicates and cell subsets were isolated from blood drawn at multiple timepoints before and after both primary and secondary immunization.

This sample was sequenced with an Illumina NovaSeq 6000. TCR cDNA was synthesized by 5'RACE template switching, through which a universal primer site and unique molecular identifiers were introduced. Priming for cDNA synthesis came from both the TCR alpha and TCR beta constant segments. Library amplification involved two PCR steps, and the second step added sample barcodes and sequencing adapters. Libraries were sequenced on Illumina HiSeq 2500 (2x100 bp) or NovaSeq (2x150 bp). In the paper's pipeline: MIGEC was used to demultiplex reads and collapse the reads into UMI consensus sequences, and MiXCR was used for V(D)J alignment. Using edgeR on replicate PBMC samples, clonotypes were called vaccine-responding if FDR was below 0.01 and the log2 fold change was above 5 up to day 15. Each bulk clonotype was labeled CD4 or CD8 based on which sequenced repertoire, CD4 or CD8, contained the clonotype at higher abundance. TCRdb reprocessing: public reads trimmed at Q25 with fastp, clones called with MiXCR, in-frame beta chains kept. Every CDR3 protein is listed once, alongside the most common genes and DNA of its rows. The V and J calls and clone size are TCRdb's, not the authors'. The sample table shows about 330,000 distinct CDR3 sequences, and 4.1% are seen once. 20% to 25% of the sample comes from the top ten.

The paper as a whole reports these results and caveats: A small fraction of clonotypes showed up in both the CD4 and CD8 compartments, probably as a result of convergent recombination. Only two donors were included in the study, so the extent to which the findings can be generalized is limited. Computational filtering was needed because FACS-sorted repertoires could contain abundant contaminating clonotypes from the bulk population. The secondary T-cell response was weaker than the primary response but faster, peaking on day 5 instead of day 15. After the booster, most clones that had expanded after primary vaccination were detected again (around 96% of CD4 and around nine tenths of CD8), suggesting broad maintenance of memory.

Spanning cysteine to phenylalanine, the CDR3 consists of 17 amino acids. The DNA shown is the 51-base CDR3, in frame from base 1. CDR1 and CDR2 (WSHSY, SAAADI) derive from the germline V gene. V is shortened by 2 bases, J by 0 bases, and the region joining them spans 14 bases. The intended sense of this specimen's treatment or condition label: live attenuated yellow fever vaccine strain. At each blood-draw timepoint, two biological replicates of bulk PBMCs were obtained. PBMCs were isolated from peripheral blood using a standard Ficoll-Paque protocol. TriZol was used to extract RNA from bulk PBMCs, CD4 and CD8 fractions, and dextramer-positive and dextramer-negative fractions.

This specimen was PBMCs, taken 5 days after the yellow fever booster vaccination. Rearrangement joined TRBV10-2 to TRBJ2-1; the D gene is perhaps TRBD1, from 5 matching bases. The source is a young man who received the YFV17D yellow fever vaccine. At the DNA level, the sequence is TGCGCCAGCAGTGAGGATCAGGGCGGCAGCTCCTACAATGAGCAGTTCTTC. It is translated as CASSEDQGGSSYNEQFF.